A single sample gave rise to the 17 T cell receptor beta chains below, sequenced in a study of response to subunit inactivated influenza vaccine. Via MiXCR, TCRdb re-called the RT-PCR reads, giving one row per CDR3 protein. The data contain about half a million distinct CDR3 sequences, 11% of them seen just once; the ten biggest clones take up 12%. The sample consisted of PBMCs from blood, taken about 40 days after vaccination. Source of these receptors: a man between 45 and 60 years old who received an inactivated influenza vaccine.

This clonotype was counted a few times. V gene TRBV6-1 combines with J gene TRBJ1-1; possibly TRBD1 for D (5 bases). Germline-derived CDR1 and CDR2 are MNHNS and SASEGT. V was shortened by 2 bases and J by 1 base, with 14 bases between the two germline ends. This CDR3 contains 16 residues. The CDR3 sequence: CASSEIPGDGNTEAFF. Here the CDR3 DNA reads TGTGCCAGCAGTGAAATCCCCGGGGACGGGAACACTGAAGCTTTCTTT.

This clonotype showed up just a few times. The rearrangement links TRBV9 to TRBJ2-1; no reliable D call. This CDR3 has 13 amino acids. Between the trimmed V and J ends, which lost 2 bases and 0 bases, there was a span of 3 bases. Per germline, CDR1 SGDLS and CDR2 YYNGEE. CDR3: CASSVRSYNEQFF. DNA for the CDR3: TGTGCCAGCAGCGTTCGCTCCTACAATGAGCAGTTCTTC.

This clonotype was observed many times. This chain links TRBV6-1 with TRBJ2-1, with TRBD2 matching 10 bases. The CDR3 totals 15 residues. Germline CDR1 is MNHNS and CDR2 is SASEGT. The trim removed 6 bases at V and 5 bases at J, leaving 7 bases unmatched. CDR3 in DNA: TGTGCCAGCAGATCTAGCGGGAGTTCCCACAATGAGCAGTTCTTC. Translation: CASRSSGSSHNEQFF.

This chain links TRBV29-1 with TRBJ2-3; D gene uncertain. V was clipped by 4 bases and J by 4 bases, with 6 bases between them. This CDR3 is 11 amino acids long. The V gene's germline CDR1 is SQVTM and CDR2 ANQGSEA. The CDR3 loop reads CSVVSSDTQYF. In DNA form, the CDR3 reads TGCAGCGTTGTTTCTTCAGATACGCAGTATTTT.

The chain joins TRBV6-1 to TRBJ2-1, with no clear D. Trimming pared 6 bases from V and 0 bases from J, leaving 9 bases between. The CDR3 loop spans 14 amino acids. From germline, CDR1 is MNHNS and CDR2 SASEGT. CDR3 in DNA: TGTGCCAGCAGCCACCGTAGCTCCTACAATGAGCAGTTCTTC. Its translation: CASSHRSSYNEQFF.

Here the CDR3 DNA reads TGTGCCAGCTCACGAACACCCACCGGGGAGCTGTTTTTT. It specifies CASSRTPTGELFF. The chain couples TRBV6-1 to TRBJ2-2; D is uncertain. The CDR3 loop spans 13 amino acids. Trimming took 8 bases from V and 4 from J, leaving 11 bases between them. CDR1 is MNHNS and CDR2 is SASEGT in the germline V gene.

CDR3 protein: CATSGGTYEQYF. CDR3 coding DNA: TGTGCCACCTCAGGGGGGACCTACGAGCAGTACTTC. J is TRBJ2-7 and V is TRBV7-2, with D possibly matching TRBD1 (7 bases). The ends were cut back, 10 bases at V and 2 bases at J, with 12 bases in the middle. Germline CDR1 is SGHTA and CDR2 is FQGNSA. The CDR3 contains 12 residues.

This clonotype was observed a few times. The CDR3, as DNA: TGTGCCATCAGTGAGTCGGAGACACGGGGCAATGAGCAGTTCTTC. Protein: CAISESETRGNEQFF. The chain is built from TRBV10-3 and TRBJ2-1; the D gene is possibly TRBD2 (5 bases). Between the trimmed V and J ends, which lost 0 bases and 6 bases, there was a span of 12 bases. The V gene's germline CDR1 is ENHRY and CDR2 SYGVKD. The CDR3 consists of 15 residues.

This clonotype was detected a few times. The chain is built from TRBV7-2 and TRBJ2-7; the match to TRBD2 covers 14 bases. Trimming removed 5 bases from V and 0 bases from J; junction bases left unmatched: 6. This CDR3 spans 17 amino acids. In germline, CDR1 is SGHTA, CDR2 FQGNSA. CDR3 bases: TGTGCCAGCAGCGAGGGACTAGCGGGAGACCTCTCCTACGAGCAGTACTTC. Residues: CASSEGLAGDLSYEQYF.

Only a few counts were recorded for this clonotype. The chain couples TRBV4-3 to TRBJ2-1; D is perhaps TRBD2 (7 bases). Trimming removed 0 bases at V and 1 base at J, with 22 bases between. This CDR3 comprises 20 residues. From germline, CDR1 is LGHNA and CDR2 YSLEER. The CDR3 region is CASSQDPWGGGLVSYNEQFF. The CDR3 coding sequence is TGCGCCAGCAGCCAAGACCCCTGGGGGGGGGGCCTGGTTTCCTACAATGAGCAGTTCTTC.

This chain joins TRBV5-1 and TRBJ2-3, with D possibly TRBD1 on 6 matching bases. Germline CDR1 SGHRS, CDR2 YFSETQ. Trimming stripped 5 bases from V and 3 bases from J, with 13 bases between. The CDR3 is 14 residues long. CDR3 DNA: TGCGCCAGCAGGTTACAGGGCGAGACAGATACGCAGTATTTT. It codes for CASRLQGETDTQYF.

V usage is TRBV4-2 and J usage is TRBJ1-2; D not certain. The CDR3 loop spans 15 amino acids. Germline lookup yields CDR1 LGHNA and CDR2 YNFKEQ. Trimming removed 0 bases at V and 4 bases at J, with 12 bases between. DNA of the CDR3: TGTGCCAGCAGCCAAGATCAGGACGGATTCTATGGCTACACCTTC. It encodes CASSQDQDGFYGYTF.

The V call is TRBV9, the J call TRBJ2-7; 7 nucleotides match TRBD1. This CDR3 is built from 15 residues. After removal of 3 bases from V and 7 bases from J, the junction contained 13 bases not matched to a gene. Per the germline V gene, CDR1 is SGDLS and CDR2 is YYNGEE. The chain's CDR3 is CASSEGTVGSGEQYF. The CDR3 DNA is TGTGCCAGCAGCGAGGGGACAGTGGGCTCGGGGGAGCAGTACTTC.

In the case of this clonotype: One junction end disagrees with the germline gene, perhaps due to a read error. The chain joins TRBV7-2 to TRBJ2-7; 12 bases match TRBD2. CDR1 and CDR2 from the germline V gene are SGHTA and FQGNSA. There are 14 residues in the CDR3. Here the CDR3 DNA reads TGTGCCAGCAACTTAATCCTTACTAGCGGGGGGCTAAACTTC. Translation: CASNLILTSGGLNF.

The V gene is TRBV6-4, the J gene TRBJ1-5, with 8 bases lining up with TRBD1. The CDR3 is made up of 19 amino acids. Germline V gives CDR1 MRHNA, CDR2 SNTAGT. With V trimmed by 6 bases and J by 0 bases, 16 bases remained unmatched. This CDR3 reads CASSPAGRGRVYSNQPQHF. CDR3 DNA: TGTGCCAGCAGCCCTGCGGGCAGGGGGCGAGTCTATAGCAATCAGCCCCAGCATTTT.

The chain recombines TRBV7-2 with TRBJ1-5; D not resolved. CDR1 SGHTA and CDR2 FQGNSA come from the germline V gene. CDR3 length: 15 amino acids. V was pared by 1 base and J by 1 base, with 8 bases between. CDR3 amino acids: CASSLGTISNQPQHF. The DNA for the CDR3 is TGTGCCAGCAGCTTAGGCACGATAAGCAATCAGCCCCAGCATTTT. Combining the CDR3 with reference TRBV7-2 and TRBJ1-5 gives the whole variable domain GAGVSQSPSNKVTEKGKDVELRCDPISGHTALYWYRQSLGQGLEFLIYFQGNSAPDKSGLPSDRFSAERTGGSVSTLTIQRTQQEDSAVYLCASSLGTISNQPQHFGDGTRLSIL.

This clonotype appeared a few times. The J gene is TRBJ2-3, the V gene TRBV12-3 or TRBV12-4; TRBD2 matches at 12 bases. The CDR3 has 20 residues. V shed 5 bases and J 2 bases; nucleotides not matched to a gene: 17. Here the CDR3 DNA reads TGTGCCAGCAGTCCGGGCGGGCTAGCGGGGGGGCACATCACCACAGATACGCAGTATTTT. It translates to CASSPGGLAGGHITTDTQYF.